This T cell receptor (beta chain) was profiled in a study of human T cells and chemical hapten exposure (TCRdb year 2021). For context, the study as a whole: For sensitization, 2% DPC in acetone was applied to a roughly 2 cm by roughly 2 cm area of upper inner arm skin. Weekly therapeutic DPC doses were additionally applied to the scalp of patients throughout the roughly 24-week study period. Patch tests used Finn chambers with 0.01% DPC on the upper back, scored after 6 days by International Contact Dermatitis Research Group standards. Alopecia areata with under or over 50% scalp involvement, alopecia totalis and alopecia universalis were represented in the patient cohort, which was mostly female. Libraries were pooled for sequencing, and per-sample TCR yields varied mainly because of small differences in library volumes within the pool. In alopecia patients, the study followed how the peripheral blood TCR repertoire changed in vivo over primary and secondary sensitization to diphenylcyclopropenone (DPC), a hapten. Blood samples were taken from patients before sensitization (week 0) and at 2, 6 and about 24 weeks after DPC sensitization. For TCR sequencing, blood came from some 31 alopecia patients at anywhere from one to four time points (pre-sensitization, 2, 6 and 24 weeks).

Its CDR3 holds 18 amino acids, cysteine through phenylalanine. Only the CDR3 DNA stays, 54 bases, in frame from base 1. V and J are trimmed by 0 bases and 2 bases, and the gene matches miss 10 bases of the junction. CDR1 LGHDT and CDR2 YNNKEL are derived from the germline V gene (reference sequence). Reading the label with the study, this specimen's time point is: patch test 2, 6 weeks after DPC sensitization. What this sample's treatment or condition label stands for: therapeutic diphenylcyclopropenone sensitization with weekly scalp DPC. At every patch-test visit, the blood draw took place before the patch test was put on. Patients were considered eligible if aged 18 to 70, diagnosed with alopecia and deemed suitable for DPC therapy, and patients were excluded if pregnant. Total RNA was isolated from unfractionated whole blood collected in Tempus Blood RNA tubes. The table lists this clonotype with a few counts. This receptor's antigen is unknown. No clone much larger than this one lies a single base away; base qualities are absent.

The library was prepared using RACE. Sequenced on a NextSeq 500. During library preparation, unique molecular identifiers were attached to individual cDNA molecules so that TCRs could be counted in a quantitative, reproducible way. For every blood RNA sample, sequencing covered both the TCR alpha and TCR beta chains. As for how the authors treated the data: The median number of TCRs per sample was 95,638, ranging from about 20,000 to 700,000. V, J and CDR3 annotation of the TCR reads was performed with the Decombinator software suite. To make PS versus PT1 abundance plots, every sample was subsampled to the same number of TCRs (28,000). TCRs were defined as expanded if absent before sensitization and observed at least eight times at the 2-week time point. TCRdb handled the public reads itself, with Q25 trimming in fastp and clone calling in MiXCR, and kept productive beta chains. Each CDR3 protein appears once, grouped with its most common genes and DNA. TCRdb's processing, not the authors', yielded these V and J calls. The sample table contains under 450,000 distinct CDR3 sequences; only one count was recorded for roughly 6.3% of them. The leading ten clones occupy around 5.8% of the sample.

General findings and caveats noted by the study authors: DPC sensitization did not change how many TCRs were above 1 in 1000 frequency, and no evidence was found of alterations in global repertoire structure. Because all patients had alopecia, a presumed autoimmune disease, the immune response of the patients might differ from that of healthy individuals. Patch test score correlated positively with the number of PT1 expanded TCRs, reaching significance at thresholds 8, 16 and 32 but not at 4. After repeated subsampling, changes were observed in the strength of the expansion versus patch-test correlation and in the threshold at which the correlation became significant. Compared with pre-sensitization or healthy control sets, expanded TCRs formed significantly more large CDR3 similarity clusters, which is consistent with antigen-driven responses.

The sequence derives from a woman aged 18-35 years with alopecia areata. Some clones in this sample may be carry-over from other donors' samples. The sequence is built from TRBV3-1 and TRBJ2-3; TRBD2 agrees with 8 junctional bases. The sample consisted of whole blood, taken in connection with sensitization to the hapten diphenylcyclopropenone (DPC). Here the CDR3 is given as CASSQDPPGGGSTDTQYF. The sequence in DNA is TGTGCCAGCAGCCAAGACCCCCCGGGCGGGGGGTCCACAGATACGCAGTATTTT.